This T cell receptor (beta chain) was recovered during a study of vaccination and CD4 T cells after COVID-19 (dated by TCRdb to 2022 to 2024). Background on the whole study: Every convalescent patient had a positive nasal swab PCR test for SARS-CoV-2, with mild disease in nine patients and severe disease in one. Six males and four females were included in the convalescent cohort, with two Hispanic individuals, seven Caucasians, two Asians and one multiracial person represented. Two doses of either the Pfizer-BioNTech BNT162b2 vaccine (n=8) or the Moderna mRNA-1273 vaccine (n=2) were administered to participants. Post-COVID blood samples from convalescent patients were collected a median of around 100 days after diagnosis, with a range of roughly 35 to 180 days. Post-vaccine blood samples were taken a median of roughly 75 days after the second vaccine dose, with a range of about 12 to 250 days. The cultures were stimulated with overlapping spike peptide pools from SARS-CoV-2 and from the common cold coronaviruses HCoV-NL63, HCoV-OC43 and HCoV-229E. Control cultures used a CEFX viral epitope pool as positive control, an HIV-1 Nef peptide pool as negative control, or no peptide. In 10 COVID-19 convalescent patients and several infection-naive healthy vaccine recipients, researchers compared the spike-specific CD4+ TCR repertoire from before mRNA vaccination with the repertoire from after.

The treatment or condition label for this specimen denotes: approximately nine-day PBMC culture with coronavirus spike peptide pools or control peptides (ViraFEST assay). The study used the ViraFEST assay, which expanded antigen-specific T cells with peptide pools and then identified expanded clonotypes by TCR sequencing. The positive SARS-CoV-2 PCR tests of the convalescent patients were dated from March to December 2020, before the Alpha, Beta and Delta variants emerged in the United States. Roughly 2.1 million PBMCs per well were cultured in IMDM with roughly 5.5% human AB serum and approximately 9.1 IU/ml IL-2, plus 10 ug/ml peptide pools. On days 3 and 7, half of the culture medium was replaced with fresh IL-2-containing medium. CD4+ T cells were isolated after approximately eleven days of culture through negative selection using the EasySep CD4+ T cell isolation kit. Ficoll-Paque Plus gradient centrifugation was used to isolate PBMCs from whole blood, and the isolated PBMCs were then either used fresh or cryopreserved at -140C. In general, triplicate wells were set up for every culture condition.

Study-wide findings and limitations: Only a relatively small number of convalescent patients were included in the study, and early timepoints following natural infection were not analyzed. Among convalescent patients, a median about 87% of the SARS-CoV-2-reactive clones seen after vaccination appeared only after vaccination, which suggests priming specific to the vaccine. Nearly all vaccine-specific clones in convalescent patients (304 of 307) were mono-reactive for SARS-CoV-2 spike rather than cross-reactive with common cold coronaviruses. The median number of SARS-CoV-2-reactive clonotypes rose from roughly 20 after infection to some 40 after vaccination, but the change was not significant.

On this clonotype itself: This clone's antigen is unknown. No base qualities exist here, and no much larger clone lies one base off it.

The library was made by PCR. DNA from cultured CD4+ T cells underwent TCR sequencing with the Oncomine TCR Beta short-read assay at the Johns Hopkins FTIC core. The QIAamp micro DNA kit was used to extract genomic DNA from the cultured CD4+ T cells. Oncomine TCR Beta libraries from cultured CD4+ T cells were pooled with unique dual indexes and sequenced on an Illumina iSeq 100. The study's processing was this. Non-productive sequences were removed, and CDR3s not starting with C, not ending with F or W, or shorter than 7 amino acids were discarded. The MANAFEST web application was used to identify antigen-specific clonotypes by comparing peptide-stimulated wells against reference wells and other culture wells. To be called positive, a clone needed an FDR below 0.05, an odds ratio above 5, and a productive frequency above 0.1% in at least two of three replicate wells. Cross-reactive clonotypes were defined as significantly expanded in both SARS-CoV-2 spike wells and at least one common cold coronavirus spike condition. Levenshtein distances (stringdist) and unrooted phylogenetic trees (ape) in R version 3.6.1 were used to assess CDR3 homology. TCRdb cleaned the public reads at Q25 with fastp, built clones with MiXCR and kept in-frame beta chains. All rows with the same CDR3 protein become a single entry with the most common DNA and genes. V and J calls and clone size were set by TCRdb, not the authors. The table for this sample lists some 13,000 distinct CDR3 sequences; 28% of them were counted only once. The ten largest clones represent around a sixth of the sample.

The sample was cultured CD4+ T cells from blood. The source is a human donor with COVID-19.

The DNA is TGCGCCAGCAGCACCAACAGCTACGAGCAGTACTTC. Its protein reads: CASSTNSYEQYF. This chain is built from TRBV5-1 and TRBJ2-7; no D segment can be confidently identified. The CDR3, from cysteine to phenylalanine, totals 12 residues. Only the CDR3 portion is preserved as DNA: 36 bases, with reading frame beginning at the first base. V was cut back by 4 bases and J by 3 bases, leaving a gap of 8 bases between them. The germline V gene encodes CDR1 SGHRS and CDR2 YFSETQ.